Below, 16 T cell receptor beta chains from the same sample are listed, as sequenced in a study of immune cell composition in non-small cell lung cancer. The assay was immunoSEQ multiplex PCR, and TCRdb's table has in-frame clones only and misses some. The sample lists 2,500 to 3,500 clones, 65% to 85% seen once, with 12% in the top ten. Source material: lung tumor tissue. Receptor source: a human donor with non-small cell lung cancer.

This chain connects TRBV6-5 to TRBJ2-1; 9 bases align to TRBD2. Trimming at V came to 0 bases and at J to 8 bases, leaving 5 bases not matched to a gene. Germline V gene data show CDR1 as MNHEY and CDR2 as SVGAGI. The CDR3 spans 15 residues. As DNA, the CDR3 is TGTGCCAGCAGTTACTCTAGCGGGAGTCTCTATGAGCAGTTCTTC. It is translated as CASSYSSGSLYEQFF.

This chain connects TRBV10-2 to TRBJ1-1, with 7 bases matching TRBD1. V shed 5 bases and J 4 bases; nucleotides not matched to a gene: 10. This CDR3 contains 15 residues. Germline values: CDR1 WSHSY, CDR2 SAAADI. The CDR3 DNA reads as TGCGCCAGCAGTAAACCGACAGGGCTGGGCACTGAAGCTTTCTTT. Its protein is CASSKPTGLGTEAFF.

The V call is TRBV7-2, the J call TRBJ2-7; the match to TRBD2 covers 7 bases. The trim removed 5 bases at V and 1 base at J, leaving 8 bases unmatched. Germline CDR1 is SGHTA and CDR2 is FQGNSA. The CDR3 consists of 15 residues. CDR3 sequence reads: CASSIGLGSSYEQYF. The CDR3 coding sequence is TGTGCCAGCAGCATCGGACTAGGATCTTCCTACGAGCAGTACTTC.

This clone was found once. The V gene is TRBV6-1, the J gene TRBJ2-2, with 11 bases fitting TRBD1. The CDR3 is 15 amino acids. The germline gives CDR1 MNHNS, CDR2 SASEGT. V lost 10 bases to trimming and J lost 5 bases; unmatched junction nucleotides: 9. The CDR3 reads CATAGQGAWTGELFF. CDR3 nucleotides: TGTGCCACCGCTGGACAGGGGGCTTGGACCGGGGAGCTGTTTTTT.

The chain uses TRBV29-1 and TRBJ2-7; 8 nucleotides align to TRBD2. This CDR3 is built from 14 residues. The V segment lost 7 bases and the J segment 1 base; nucleotides outside the gene matches: 9. Germline V gene lookup returns CDR1 SQVTM and CDR2 ANQGSEA. CDR3 in amino acids: CSAKGGTRSYEQYF. CDR3 coding DNA: TGCAGCGCAAAAGGCGGGACTAGATCCTACGAGCAGTACTTC.

The chain links TRBV9 to TRBJ2-1; 11 positions match TRBD2. V shed 0 bases, J shed 6 bases, and the junction held 5 bases outside the gene matches. The CDR3 length is 16 residues. CDR1 is SGDLS, CDR2 YYNGEE, per germline. For the CDR3, the DNA is TGTGCCAGCAGCGTAGTGGGTAGCGGGGGGGCCAATGAGCAGTTCTTC. Its protein product is CASSVVGSGGANEQFF.

The chain couples TRBV19 to TRBJ2-2; TRBD1 agrees at 9 bases. Germline CDR1 LNHDA, CDR2 SQIVND (reference sequence). V shed 3 bases, J shed 3 bases, and the junction held 8 bases outside the gene matches. The CDR3 length is 17 residues. The CDR3 reads CASSMYGQGYDTGELFF. The CDR3 nucleotides are TGTGCCAGTAGTATGTATGGACAGGGGTATGACACCGGGGAGCTGTTTTTT.

This clone showed up just a few times. The chain couples TRBV5-1 to TRBJ1-2; perhaps TRBD1 as D (5 bases). The CDR3 loop spans 14 amino acids. The ends were cut back, 6 bases at V and 2 bases at J, with 14 bases in the middle. The germline V gene encodes CDR1 SGHRS and CDR2 YFSETQ. Here the CDR3 DNA reads TGCGCCAGCACCTGGGGGGGACCGAACTATGGCTACACCTTC. The encoded protein is CASTWGGPNYGYTF.

The chain uses TRBV9 and TRBJ2-3; 7 bases are a match to TRBD2. J was trimmed by 0 bases and V by 4 bases; bases with no gene match: 11. The CDR3 spans 17 residues. Germline CDR1 is SGDLS and CDR2 is YYNGEE. The chain's CDR3 is CASSPRGAGVSTDTQYF. The DNA of the CDR3 is TGTGCCAGCAGCCCCCGCGGCGCGGGGGTAAGCACAGATACGCAGTATTTT.

The chain recombines TRBV27 with TRBJ2-1; D is undetermined. The germline V and J ends were trimmed by 4 bases and 4 bases, with 5 bases remaining between them. Germline CDR1 is MNHEY and CDR2 is SMNVEV (reference sequence). The CDR3 has 12 amino acids. The CDR3 region has the DNA TGTGCCAGCAGTTCCTTATACAATGAGCAGTTCTTC. Amino acids: CASSSLYNEQFF.

This clone has just a few counts. The rearrangement uses TRBV10-3 and TRBJ1-6; 7 bases are shared with TRBD1. Trimming at V came to 3 bases and at J to 0 bases, leaving 8 bases not matched to a gene. CDR1 is ENHRY, CDR2 SYGVKD, per germline. The CDR3 is 18 amino acids. The DNA of the CDR3 is TGTGCCATCAGTGAAGAGGACAGGATATACTCCTATAATTCACCCCTCCACTTT. Its translation is CAISEEDRIYSYNSPLHF.

This clone has a handful of counts. The gene calls are TRBV7-6 and TRBJ1-1; D is unresolved. CDR1 is SGHVS, CDR2 FNYEAQ, per germline. V was pared by 1 base and J by 1 base, with 10 bases between. CDR3 length: 15 amino acids. The CDR3 loop reads CASSLVSNGNTEAFF. DNA for the CDR3: TGTGCCAGCAGCTTAGTAAGCAACGGGAACACTGAAGCTTTCTTT.

The chain employs TRBV5-8 and TRBJ1-5; D may be TRBD1 (6 bases). Germline V gene lookup returns CDR1 SGHTS and CDR2 YDEGEE. This CDR3 is built from 17 residues. V lost 2 bases to trimming and J lost 1 base, with 16 bases between them. CDR3 DNA sequence: TGTGCCAGCAGCTTCTTGCTGGCGACAGGAAGCAATCAGCCCCAGCATTTT. It translates to CASSFLLATGSNQPQHF.

This chain links TRBV6-5 with TRBJ2-2; 10 nucleotides align to TRBD2. This CDR3 contains 15 residues. CDR1 is MNHEY and CDR2 is SVGAGI in the germline V gene. Unmatched junction bases numbered 4, after V lost 7 bases and J lost 2 bases. The CDR3 bases are TGTGCCAGCACTCGACTAGCGGGCAACACCGGGGAGCTGTTTTTT. This translates into CASTRLAGNTGELFF.

The V gene is TRBV27, the J gene TRBJ2-1, with a tentative D call TRBD2 (5 bases). The CDR3 length is 14 residues. Germline-derived CDR1 and CDR2 are MNHEY and SMNVEV (reference sequence). V gave up 2 bases and J gave up 7 bases, with 12 bases separating them. CDR3 loop: CASSLRKEANEQFF. For the CDR3, the DNA is TGTGCCAGCAGTTTAAGAAAGGAGGCGAATGAGCAGTTCTTC.

The genes are TRBV27 and TRBJ2-1; D perhaps matches TRBD2 (5 bases). CDR1 is MNHEY, CDR2 SMNVEV, per germline (reference sequence). The CDR3 totals 16 residues. With 2 bases removed from V and 0 bases from J, the gap between germline ends came to 11 bases. The CDR3 protein is CASSLVGESSYNEQFF. The CDR3 DNA reads TGTGCCAGCAGTTTAGTCGGGGAAAGCTCCTACAATGAGCAGTTCTTC.